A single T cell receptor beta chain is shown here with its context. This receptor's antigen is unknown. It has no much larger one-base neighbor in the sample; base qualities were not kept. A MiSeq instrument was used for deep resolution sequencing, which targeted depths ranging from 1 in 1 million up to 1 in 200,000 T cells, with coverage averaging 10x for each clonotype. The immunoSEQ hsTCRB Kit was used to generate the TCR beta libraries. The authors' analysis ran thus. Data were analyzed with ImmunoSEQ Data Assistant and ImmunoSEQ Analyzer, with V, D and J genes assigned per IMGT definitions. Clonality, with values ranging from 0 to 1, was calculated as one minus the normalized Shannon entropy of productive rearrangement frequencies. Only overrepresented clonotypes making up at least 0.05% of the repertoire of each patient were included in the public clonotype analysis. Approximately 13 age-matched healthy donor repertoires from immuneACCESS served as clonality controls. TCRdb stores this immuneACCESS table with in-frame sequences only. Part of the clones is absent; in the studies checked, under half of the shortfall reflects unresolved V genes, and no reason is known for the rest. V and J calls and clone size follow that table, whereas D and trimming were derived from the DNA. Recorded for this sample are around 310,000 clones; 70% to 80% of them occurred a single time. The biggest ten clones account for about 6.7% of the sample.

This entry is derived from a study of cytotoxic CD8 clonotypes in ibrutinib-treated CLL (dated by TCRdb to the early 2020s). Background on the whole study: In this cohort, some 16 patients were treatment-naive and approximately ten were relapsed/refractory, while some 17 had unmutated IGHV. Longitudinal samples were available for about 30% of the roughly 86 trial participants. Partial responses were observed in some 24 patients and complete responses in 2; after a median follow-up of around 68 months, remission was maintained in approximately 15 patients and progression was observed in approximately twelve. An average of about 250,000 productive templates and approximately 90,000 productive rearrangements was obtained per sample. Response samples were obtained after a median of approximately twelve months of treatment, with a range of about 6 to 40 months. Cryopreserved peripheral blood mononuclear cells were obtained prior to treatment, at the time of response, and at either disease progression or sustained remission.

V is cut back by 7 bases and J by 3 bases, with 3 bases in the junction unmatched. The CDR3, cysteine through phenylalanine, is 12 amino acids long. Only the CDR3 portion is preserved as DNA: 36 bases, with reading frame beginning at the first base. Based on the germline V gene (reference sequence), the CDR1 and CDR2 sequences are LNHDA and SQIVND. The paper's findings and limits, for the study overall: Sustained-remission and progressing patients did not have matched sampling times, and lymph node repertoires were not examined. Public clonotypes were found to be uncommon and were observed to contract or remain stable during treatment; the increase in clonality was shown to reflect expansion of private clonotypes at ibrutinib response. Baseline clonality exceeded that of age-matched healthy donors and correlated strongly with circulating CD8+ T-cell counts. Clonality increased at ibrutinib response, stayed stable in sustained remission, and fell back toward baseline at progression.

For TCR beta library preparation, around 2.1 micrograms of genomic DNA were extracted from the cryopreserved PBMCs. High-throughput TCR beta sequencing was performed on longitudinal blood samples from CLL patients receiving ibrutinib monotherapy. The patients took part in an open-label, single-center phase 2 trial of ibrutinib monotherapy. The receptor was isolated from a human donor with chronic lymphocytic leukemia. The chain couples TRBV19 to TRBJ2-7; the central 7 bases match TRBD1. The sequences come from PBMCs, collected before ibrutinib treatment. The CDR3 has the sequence CASMGQIYEQYF. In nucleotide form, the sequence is TGTGCCAGTATGGGACAGATCTACGAGCAGTACTTC. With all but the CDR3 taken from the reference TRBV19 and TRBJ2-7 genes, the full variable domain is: DGGITQSPKYLFRKEGQNVTLSCEQNLNHDAMYWYRQDPGQGLRLIYYSQIVNDFQKGDIAEGYSVSREKKESFPLTVTSAQKNPTAFYLCASMGQIYEQYFGPGTRLTVT.